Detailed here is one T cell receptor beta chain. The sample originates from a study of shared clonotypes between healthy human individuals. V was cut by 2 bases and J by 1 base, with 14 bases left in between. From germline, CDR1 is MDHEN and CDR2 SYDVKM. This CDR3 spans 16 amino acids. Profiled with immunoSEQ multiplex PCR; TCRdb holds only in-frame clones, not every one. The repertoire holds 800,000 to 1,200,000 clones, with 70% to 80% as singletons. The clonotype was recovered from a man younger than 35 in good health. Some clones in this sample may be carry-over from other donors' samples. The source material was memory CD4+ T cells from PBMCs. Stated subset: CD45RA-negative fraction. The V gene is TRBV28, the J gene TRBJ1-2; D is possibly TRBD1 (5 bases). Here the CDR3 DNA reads TGTGCCAGCAGTTTACCCGGTATGAGGGGTAACTATGGCTACACCTTC. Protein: CASSLPGMRGNYGYTF.